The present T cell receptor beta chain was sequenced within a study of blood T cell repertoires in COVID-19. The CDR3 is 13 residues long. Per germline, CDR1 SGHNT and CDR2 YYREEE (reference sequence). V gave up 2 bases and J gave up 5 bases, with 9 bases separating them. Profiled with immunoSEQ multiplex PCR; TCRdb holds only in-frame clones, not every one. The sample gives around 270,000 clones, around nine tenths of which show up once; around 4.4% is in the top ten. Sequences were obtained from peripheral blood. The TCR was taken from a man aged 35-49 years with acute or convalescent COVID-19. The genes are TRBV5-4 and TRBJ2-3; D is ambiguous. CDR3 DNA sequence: TGTGCCAGCAGCTTAAGCCCCGTAGATACGCAGTATTTT. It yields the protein CASSLSPVDTQYF. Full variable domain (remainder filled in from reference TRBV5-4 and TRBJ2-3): ETGVTQSPTHLIKTRGQQVTLRCSSQSGHNTVSWYQQALGQGPQFIFQYYREEENGRGNFPPRFSGLQFPNYSSELNVNALELDDSALYLCASSLSPVDTQYFGPGTRLTVL.